This T cell receptor (beta chain) was profiled in a study of blood T cells in healthy people across ages. Study-wide results and limits: In these data, TCR beta diversity tracked strongly with naive T cell percentage.

The CDR3 loop spans 11 amino acids. The V gene's germline CDR1 is SGHVS and CDR2 FQNEAQ. With 5 bases removed from V and 9 bases from J, the gap between germline ends came to 9 bases. Sample-barcoded 5' priming and a J-beta primer mix drove a second PCR of 7 to 11 cycles. One entry per CDR3 protein, called by TCRdb with MiXCR from the 5' RACE reads. The table shows 700,000 to 850,000 distinct CDR3 sequences, with roughly 50% occurring only once. Points on this clonotype: Its specificity is not known.

This TCR derives from a man aged 80 or over in good health. The J gene is TRBJ2-3, the V gene TRBV7-8, with D uncertain. Sequencing was done on a sample of blood. For the CDR3, the DNA is TGTGCCAGCAGCGCCATCGGGACGCAGTATTTT. Residues: CASSAIGTQYF.